A selection of T cell receptor beta chains follows, all from one sample in a study of memory CD4+ T cells and cytomegalovirus serostatus. TCRdb's table, derived via immunoSEQ multiplex PCR, lists solely in-frame clones and lacks some. The table has tens of thousands of clones, about 78% seen once. The sequencing input was memory CD4+ T cells from blood. The receptors shown here come from an adult in good health and CMV-seronegative. CDR3s include the opening cysteine and the closing phenylalanine or tryptophan. The order of the fields is clone size, D gene, J gene, V gene, CDR3 protein, CDR3 DNA. A D gene is named only where the DNA matches it firmly. The size field is filled for only some rows; it gives once, few, many or a size class.

abundance: few
d_gene: NA
j_gene: TRBJ1-1
v_gene: TRBV2
CDR3aa: CASSEVAGNTEAFF
CDR3nt: TGTGCCAGCAGTGAAGTGGCAGGGAACACTGAAGCTTTCTTT

abundance: NA
d_gene: TRBD2
j_gene: TRBJ2-1
v_gene: TRBV5-1
CDR3aa: CASSLAGSGGPRNEQFF
CDR3nt: TGCGCCAGCAGCTTGGCCGGTAGCGGGGGGCCCCGTAATGAGCAGTTCTTC

abundance: NA
d_gene: TRBD1
j_gene: TRBJ2-5
v_gene: TRBV6-1
CDR3aa: CASSPGTGGRETQYF
CDR3nt: TGTGCCAGCAGCCCCGGGACAGGGGGCAGGGAGACCCAGTACTTC

abundance: NA
d_gene: TRBD1
j_gene: TRBJ2-5
v_gene: TRBV19
CDR3aa: CASSARQGAETQYF
CDR3nt: TGTGCCAGTAGTGCCCGACAGGGCGCGGAGACCCAGTACTTC

abundance: NA
d_gene: NA
j_gene: TRBJ1-1
v_gene: TRBV6-5
CDR3aa: CASSYFGVGAEAFF
CDR3nt: TGTGCCAGCAGTTACTTCGGGGTTGGGGCTGAAGCTTTCTTT

abundance: NA
d_gene: NA
j_gene: TRBJ1-5
v_gene: TRBV19
CDR3aa: CASSIGGGRYSNQPQHF
CDR3nt: TGTGCCAGTAGTATAGGTGGAGGGCGCTATAGCAATCAGCCCCAGCATTTT

abundance: few
d_gene: NA
j_gene: TRBJ1-5
v_gene: TRBV6-1
CDR3aa: CASSEAGGQPQHF
CDR3nt: TGTGCCAGCAGTGAAGCAGGGGGTCAGCCCCAGCATTTT

abundance: medium-sized
d_gene: TRBD2
j_gene: TRBJ2-7
v_gene: TRBV2
CDR3aa: CASTDRLAGGRNEQYF
CDR3nt: TGTGCCAGCACCGACCGACTAGCGGGGGGAAGGAACGAGCAGTACTTC

abundance: NA
d_gene: NA
j_gene: TRBJ2-2
v_gene: TRBV7-3
CDR3aa: CASSLTRYTGELFF
CDR3nt: TGTGCCAGCAGCTTAACCCGTTACACCGGGGAGCTGTTTTTT

abundance: NA
d_gene: NA
j_gene: TRBJ1-1
v_gene: TRBV6-5
CDR3aa: CASSYIGEAFF
CDR3nt: TGTGCCAGCAGTTACATAGGGGAAGCTTTCTTT

abundance: NA
d_gene: TRBD1
j_gene: TRBJ2-1
v_gene: TRBV5-1
CDR3aa: CASSPGTGYDEQFF
CDR3nt: TGCGCCAGCAGCCCTGGGACAGGGTATGATGAGCAGTTCTTC

abundance: NA
d_gene: TRBD1
j_gene: TRBJ1-1
v_gene: TRBV5-1
CDR3aa: CASSLGQGGKNTEAFF
CDR3nt: TGCGCCAGCAGCTTGGGACAGGGGGGAAAGAACACTGAAGCTTTCTTT

abundance: once
d_gene: TRBD2
j_gene: TRBJ2-1
v_gene: TRBV5-6
CDR3aa: CASSSGLDLGEQFF
CDR3nt: TGTGCCAGCAGCTCCGGACTAGATTTGGGTGAGCAGTTCTTC

abundance: NA
d_gene: NA
j_gene: TRBJ2-2
v_gene: TRBV4-1
CDR3aa: CASSKLGGDTGELFF
CDR3nt: TGCGCCAGCAGCAAACTAGGAGGTGACACCGGGGAGCTGTTTTTT

abundance: NA
d_gene: NA
j_gene: TRBJ2-3
v_gene: TRBV5-6
CDR3aa: CASSLVSRTDTQYF
CDR3nt: TGTGCCAGCAGCTTGGTGAGCAGAACAGATACGCAGTATTTT

abundance: NA
d_gene: NA
j_gene: TRBJ1-5
v_gene: TRBV10-3
CDR3aa: CATHPPNQPQHF
CDR3nt: TGTGCCACCCACCCCCCCAATCAGCCCCAGCATTTT

abundance: NA
d_gene: NA
j_gene: TRBJ2-3
v_gene: TRBV11-3
CDR3aa: CASSLGAGPAFTDTQYF
CDR3nt: TGTGCCAGCAGCTTAGGGGCAGGTCCCGCGTTCACAGATACGCAGTATTTT

abundance: NA
d_gene: NA
j_gene: TRBJ2-3
v_gene: TRBV5-4
CDR3aa: CASSSPSGSNTDTQYF
CDR3nt: TGTGCCAGCAGCTCCCCGTCGGGGTCCAACACAGATACGCAGTATTTT

abundance: NA
d_gene: NA
j_gene: TRBJ1-4
v_gene: TRBV5-1
CDR3aa: CASSDSIRAEGEKLFF
CDR3nt: TGCGCCAGCAGCGACTCTATCAGGGCGGAGGGGGAAAAACTGTTTTTT

abundance: NA
d_gene: NA
j_gene: TRBJ2-5
v_gene: TRBV6-1
CDR3aa: CASSDWGTKETQYF
CDR3nt: TGTGCCAGCAGTGACTGGGGGACCAAAGAGACCCAGTACTTC

abundance: NA
d_gene: NA
j_gene: TRBJ2-7
v_gene: TRBV6-5
CDR3aa: CASSFYGGQDEQYF
CDR3nt: TGTGCCAGCAGTTTCTACGGGGGGCAAGACGAGCAGTACTTC

abundance: NA
d_gene: TRBD1
j_gene: TRBJ1-1
v_gene: TRBV7-2
CDR3aa: CASSSHQGGSTEAFF
CDR3nt: TGTGCCAGCAGCTCCCACCAGGGGGGGTCCACTGAAGCTTTCTTT

abundance: NA
d_gene: NA
j_gene: TRBJ2-1
v_gene: TRBV20-1
CDR3aa: CSASSYNEQFF
CDR3nt: TGCAGTGCTAGCTCCTACAATGAGCAGTTCTTC

abundance: NA
d_gene: NA
j_gene: TRBJ1-6
v_gene: TRBV9
CDR3aa: CASSFTGIGNSPLHF
CDR3nt: TGTGCCAGCAGCTTTACAGGAATCGGTAATTCACCCCTCCACTTT

abundance: NA
d_gene: TRBD2
j_gene: TRBJ2-3
v_gene: TRBV2
CDR3aa: CASSVSLAGGRADTQYF
CDR3nt: TGTGCCAGCAGTGTCAGCTTAGCGGGGGGGCGGGCAGATACGCAGTATTTT

abundance: NA
d_gene: NA
j_gene: TRBJ1-4
v_gene: TRBV4-1
CDR3aa: CASSHSGATNEKLFF
CDR3nt: TGCGCCAGCAGCCACTCAGGGGCAACTAATGAAAAACTGTTTTTT

abundance: NA
d_gene: NA
j_gene: TRBJ1-1
v_gene: TRBV11-2
CDR3aa: CASSLRDTEAFF
CDR3nt: TGTGCCAGCAGCTTAAGGGACACTGAAGCTTTCTTT

abundance: NA
d_gene: TRBD1
j_gene: TRBJ2-7
v_gene: TRBV27
CDR3aa: CASSLVGTGYEQYF
CDR3nt: TGTGCCAGCAGTTTGGTTGGGACAGGCTACGAGCAGTACTTC